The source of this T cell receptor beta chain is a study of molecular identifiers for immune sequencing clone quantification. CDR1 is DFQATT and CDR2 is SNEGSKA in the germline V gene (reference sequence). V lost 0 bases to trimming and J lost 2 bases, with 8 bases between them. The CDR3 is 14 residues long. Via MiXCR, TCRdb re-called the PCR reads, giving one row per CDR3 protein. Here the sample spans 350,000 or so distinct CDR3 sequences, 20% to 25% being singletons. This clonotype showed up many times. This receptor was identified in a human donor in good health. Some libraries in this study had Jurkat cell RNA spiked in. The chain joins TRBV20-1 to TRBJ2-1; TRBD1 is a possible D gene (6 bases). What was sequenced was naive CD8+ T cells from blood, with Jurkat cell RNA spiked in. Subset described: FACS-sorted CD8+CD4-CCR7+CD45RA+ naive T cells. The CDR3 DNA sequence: TGCAGTGCTAGAGACAGGGGAGCCTACAATGAGCAGTTCTTC. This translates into CSARDRGAYNEQFF.